These 14 T cell receptor beta chains were sequenced from one sample in a study of OX40 agonist ivuxolimab in advanced cancers. Sequencing was performed with immunoSEQ multiplex PCR; in TCRdb, only in-frame clones are kept and a portion is missing. The data hold tens of thousands of clones, with more than 90% observed a single time. The specimen comprised CD4+ or CD8+ T cells sorted from blood, sampled in a trial of the OX40 agonist ivuxolimab. The origin of the receptors is an adult with an advanced solid tumor such as melanoma, head and neck, liver or kidney cancer.

The gene calls are TRBV2 and TRBJ1-3; D ambiguous. The germline V gene has CDR1 SNHLY and CDR2 FYNNEI. The germline V and J ends were trimmed by 5 bases and 2 bases, with 10 bases remaining between them. The CDR3 is 14 residues long. The CDR3 coding sequence is TGTGCCAGCAGTACCATAGTAGCTGGAAACACCATATATTTT. The encoded protein is CASSTIVAGNTIYF.

The V call is TRBV14, the J call TRBJ2-7, with D perhaps TRBD1 or TRBD2 (5 bases each). Trimming removed 1 base from V and 5 bases from J, with 18 bases in between. Germline V gives CDR1 SGHDN, CDR2 FVKESK. The CDR3 consists of 16 residues. CDR3 nucleotides: TGTGCCAGCAGCCAAGGCTGGGACCTAGGGAGCCACGAGCAGTACTTC. This translates into CASSQGWDLGSHEQYF.

This clone was recorded only once. V gene TRBV4-3 combines with J gene TRBJ2-3; D ambiguous. The CDR3 sequence is 15 residues long. V dropped 2 bases and J dropped 3 bases, with 12 bases sitting between them. CDR1 is LGHNA and CDR2 is YSLEER in the germline V gene. The CDR3: CASSQSVTETDTQYF. CDR3 DNA sequence: TGCGCCAGCAGCCAATCAGTGACGGAAACAGATACGCAGTATTTT.

The chain combines TRBV1 with TRBJ1-5; TRBD1 is taken as the D call from the table, unchecked against the DNA. TRBV1 is a pseudogene locus. CDR3 length: 18 amino acids. DNA of the CDR3: TGCACCAGCAGCCAAGATCAACAGGGAATGGTGCGGGATCAGCCCCAGCATTTT. This codes for CTSSQDQQGMVRDQPQHF.

This sequence joins TRBV10-1 and TRBJ2-7; D might be TRBD2 (5 bases). CDR3 size: 12 residues. The germline V gene encodes CDR1 WNHNN and CDR2 SYGVQD (reference sequence). V dropped 3 bases and J dropped 7 bases, with 10 bases sitting between them. The CDR3 nucleotides are TGCGCCAGCAGTGACCCTTCGGGGGAGCAGTACTTC. This gives the protein CASSDPSGEQYF.

This chain links TRBV5-1 with TRBJ1-5; D not certain. Germline V gene sequence: CDR1 SGHRS, CDR2 YFSETQ. Trimming cost V 0 bases and J 5 bases, with 9 bases left between them. The CDR3 has 14 amino acids. CDR3 nucleotide sequence: TGCGCCAGCAGCTTGGGCGGTCGGGATCAGCCCCAGCATTTT. Amino acids: CASSLGGRDQPQHF.

This chain connects TRBV7-8 to TRBJ2-5, with D unclear. The length of the CDR3 is 11 residues. Germline V gene sequence: CDR1 SGHVS, CDR2 FQNEAQ. Trimming pared 5 bases from V and 1 base from J, leaving 2 bases between. The CDR3 region is CASSIQETQYF. DNA for the CDR3: TGTGCCAGCAGCATCCAAGAGACCCAGTACTTC.

V gene TRBV11-1 combines with J gene TRBJ2-7; D gene uncertain. Per the germline V gene, CDR1 is SGHAT and CDR2 is FQDESV (reference sequence). The V end was cut by 3 bases, the J end by 12 bases, with 18 bases between. CDR3 length: 13 amino acids. This CDR3 reads CASSFDREATVYF. DNA for the CDR3: TGTGCCAGCAGCTTCGACCGAGAAGCCACGGTGTACTTC.

The chain has TRBV28 and TRBJ1-4; 12 bases fit TRBD1. After removal of 6 bases from V and 5 bases from J, the junction contained 10 bases not matched to a gene. This CDR3 has 17 amino acids. CDR1 is MDHEN, CDR2 SYDVKM, per germline. The CDR3 DNA reads TGTGCCAGCAGGCCCGGGACAGGGGGCGTTAAGAATGAAAAACTGTTTTTT. Translation: CASRPGTGGVKNEKLFF. Looking up the rest from reference TRBV28 and TRBJ1-4 gives the full variable domain: DVKVTQSSRYLVKRTGEKVFLECVQDMDHENMFWYRQDPGLGLRLIYFSYDVKMKEKGDIPEGYSVSREKKERFSLILESASTNQTSMYLCASRPGTGGVKNEKLFFGSGTQLSVL.

CDR3 protein: CASSEGLAGVEQYF. CDR3 DNA: TGCGCCAGCAGCGAAGGGCTAGCGGGAGTCGAGCAGTACTTC. The genes are TRBV5-1 and TRBJ2-7, with 10 bases lining up with TRBD2. Germline V gives CDR1 SGHRS, CDR2 YFSETQ. The CDR3 loop spans 14 amino acids. V was pared by 4 bases and J by 6 bases, with 7 bases of the junction left unmatched.

This clone appeared once. The chain links TRBV23-1 to TRBJ2-7; D unresolved. TRBV23-1 is flagged as an ORF with uncertain function. V gave up 4 bases and J gave up 7 bases, with 11 bases separating them. The CDR3 covers 12 residues. CDR3 coding DNA: TGCGCCAGCAGTCCCGTAAGCAGGGAGCAGTACTTC. It yields the protein CASSPVSREQYF.

DNA for the CDR3: TGTGCCAGCAGCATACGGGGGAGGGAGGCCCCCAAAAACATTCAGTACTTC. Encoded protein: CASSIRGREAPKNIQYF. The chain links TRBV7-2 to TRBJ2-4; TRBD2 agrees at 7 bases. J was trimmed by 2 bases and V by 5 bases; bases with no gene match: 12. Germline V CDR1 and CDR2: SGHTA, FQGNSA. The CDR3 is 17 amino acids.

The chain carries TRBV7-9 and TRBJ1-4, with unresolved D. The germline CDR1 and CDR2 sequences are SEHNR and FQNEAQ (reference sequence). V dropped 5 bases and J dropped 0 bases, with 7 bases sitting between them. The CDR3 consists of 14 residues. CDR3 protein: CASSPGATNEKLFF. The CDR3 DNA reads as TGTGCCAGCAGCCCCGGGGCAACTAATGAAAAACTGTTTTTT.

V gene TRBV18 combines with J gene TRBJ2-7; TRBD1 is a possible D gene (5 bases). The germline gives CDR1 KGHSH, CDR2 LQKENI. The CDR3 extends over 15 amino acids. The V end was cut by 3 bases, the J end by 5 bases, with 17 bases between. The CDR3 loop is CASSPRWGDINEQYF. CDR3 coding DNA: TGTGCCAGCTCACCGAGATGGGGCGACATAAACGAGCAGTACTTC.